This TCR beta chain was sequenced during a study of shared clonotypes between healthy human individuals. Findings of the study overall: Naive CD4 clonotypes overlapped across a handful of donors at roughly 5%.

With respect to this clone: Antigen specificity is unknown.

Profiled with immunoSEQ multiplex PCR; TCRdb holds only in-frame clones, not every one. This sample carries 2 million to 2.5 million clones, 85% to 95% of them seen once, and the ten largest clones take around 0.38%. Material: naive CD4+ T cells from PBMCs. The subset here: CD45RA+ positively selected. The TCR sequence derives from a man younger than 35 in good health. Some clones in this sample may be carry-over from other donors' samples.

CDR3 sequence: CASSFELSSYNEQFF. The CDR3 DNA sequence: TGTGCCAGCAGCTTCGAGCTGAGCTCCTACAATGAGCAGTTCTTC. The rearrangement joins TRBV6-4 to TRBJ2-1; D not resolved. V lost 6 bases and J 0 bases, leaving 12 bases between the germline ends. The CDR3 covers 15 residues. Germline V gene data show CDR1 as MRHNA and CDR2 as SNTAGT.